This TCR beta chain stems from a study of human versus mouse CDR3 diversity and MHC coevolution. Study findings and constraints: Clonal inequality was lowest in two of the three human donors. iCHAO1 estimated the human TCR beta repertoire at 1.5 million to 2 million clonotypes.

Only in-frame clones appear in the TCRdb table, and some are missing; sequencing was by immunoSEQ multiplex PCR. Counted here are 60,000 or so clones, about 94% occurring once; the ten biggest clones make up 15% to 20%. As concerns this clone: Its antigen remains unknown.

Cells were CD45RO-negative CD62L-positive naive CD4 T cells sorted from PBMCs. The source of this sequence is a person aged 55-75 years in good health. Sequenced material: naive CD4+ T cells from blood. This sample's subset: CD45RO-negative CD62L-positive naive CD4 T cells.

The CDR3: CATEAGTSAYNEQFF. The CDR3 region has the DNA TGCGCTACAGAAGCCGGGACTAGCGCCTACAATGAGCAGTTCTTC. The chain joins TRBV10-2 to TRBJ2-1; 10 bases align to TRBD2. The germline gives CDR1 WSHSY, CDR2 SAAADI. This CDR3 is 15 amino acids long.